The clone carrying this TCR beta chain has ten or more counts. Its antigen is not known. Quantitative 5'-RACE with molecular barcodes generated TCR beta libraries. Each CDR3 protein is one row after TCRdb ran MiXCR on the 5' RACE reads. This sample has about 31,000 distinct CDR3 sequences, with roughly 7.9% found just once. J gave up 4 bases and V 5 bases, and 3 bases lay outside the gene matches. The germline V gene encodes CDR1 SGHTA and CDR2 FQGTGA. This CDR3 comprises 14 residues. This sample is drawn from a study of CD8 T cells in ankylosing spondylitis. General study findings and limits: Earlier studies detected some motif variants in reactive arthritis synovial fluid and blood.

What was sequenced was blood, either unsorted or a sorted T cell fraction (not recorded which). The TCR was taken from a male donor with ankylosing spondylitis or in good health (not recorded which). This chain links TRBV7-3 with TRBJ2-2; 8 nucleotides line up with TRBD2. CDR3 sequence reads: CASSREGGTGELFF. The CDR3 region has the DNA TGTGCCAGCAGCCGGGAGGGGGGCACCGGGGAGCTGTTTTTT.